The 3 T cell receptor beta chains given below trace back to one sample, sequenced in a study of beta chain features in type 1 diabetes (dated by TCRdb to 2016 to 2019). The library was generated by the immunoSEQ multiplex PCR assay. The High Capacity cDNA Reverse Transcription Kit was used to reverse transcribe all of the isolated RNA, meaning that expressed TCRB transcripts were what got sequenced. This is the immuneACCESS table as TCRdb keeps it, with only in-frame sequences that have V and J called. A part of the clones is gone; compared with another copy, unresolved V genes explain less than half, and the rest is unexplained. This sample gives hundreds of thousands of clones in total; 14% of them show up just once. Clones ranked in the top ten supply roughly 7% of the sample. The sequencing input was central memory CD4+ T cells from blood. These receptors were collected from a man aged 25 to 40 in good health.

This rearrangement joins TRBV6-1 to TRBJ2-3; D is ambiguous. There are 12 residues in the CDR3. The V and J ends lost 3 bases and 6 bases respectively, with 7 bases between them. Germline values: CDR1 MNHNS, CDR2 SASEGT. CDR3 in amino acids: CASSEGWDTQYF. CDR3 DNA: TGTGCCAGCAGTGAGGGGTGGGATACGCAGTATTTT.

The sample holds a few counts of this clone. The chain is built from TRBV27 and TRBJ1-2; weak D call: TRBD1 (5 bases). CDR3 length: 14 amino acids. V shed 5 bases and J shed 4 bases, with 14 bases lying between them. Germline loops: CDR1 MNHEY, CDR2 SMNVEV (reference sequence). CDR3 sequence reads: CASSPRTGAYGYTF. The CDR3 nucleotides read TGTGCCAGCAGTCCGCGAACCGGGGCCTATGGCTACACCTTC.

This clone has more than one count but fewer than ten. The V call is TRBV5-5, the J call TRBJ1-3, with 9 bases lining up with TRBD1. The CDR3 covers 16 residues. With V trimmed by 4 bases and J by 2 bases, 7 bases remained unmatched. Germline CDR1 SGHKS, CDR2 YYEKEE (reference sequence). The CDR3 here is CASSDETGGTGNTIYF. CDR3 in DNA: TGTGCCAGCAGCGATGAAACAGGGGGCACTGGAAACACCATATATTTT. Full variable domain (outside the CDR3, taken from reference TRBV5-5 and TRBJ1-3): DAGVTQSPTHLIKTRGQQVTLRCSPISGHKSVSWYQQVLGQGPQFIFQYYEKEERGRGNFPDRFSARQFPNYSSELNVNALLLGDSALYLCASSDETGGTGNTIYFGEGSWLTVV.